Here is one T cell receptor beta chain with its context. The CDR3 consists of 15 residues. Germline CDR1 is ENHRY and CDR2 is SYGVKD. V was pared by 0 bases and J by 5 bases, with 6 bases of the junction left unmatched. The donors (healthy individuals) were bone marrow donors. The PCR was carried out with 60 Vbeta primers and 13 Jbeta primers. The table came from immunoSEQ multiplex PCR; TCRdb's copy has only in-frame clones and leaves some out. This table holds about 130,000 clones, around 72% found once. This sample was included in a study of cytomegalovirus exposure and HLA in healthy donors. The wider study: Inside one of the first data releases sat some 85 million unique TCRs taken from HLA-typed donors.

The rearrangement links TRBV10-3 to TRBJ2-5; 7 nucleotides align to TRBD2. This TCR came from a woman younger than 35 in good health and CMV-seronegative. Input material: PBMCs. The CDR3 protein is CAISESTSSLETQYF. CDR3 bases: TGTGCCATCAGTGAGTCGACTAGCAGCTTGGAGACCCAGTACTTC.